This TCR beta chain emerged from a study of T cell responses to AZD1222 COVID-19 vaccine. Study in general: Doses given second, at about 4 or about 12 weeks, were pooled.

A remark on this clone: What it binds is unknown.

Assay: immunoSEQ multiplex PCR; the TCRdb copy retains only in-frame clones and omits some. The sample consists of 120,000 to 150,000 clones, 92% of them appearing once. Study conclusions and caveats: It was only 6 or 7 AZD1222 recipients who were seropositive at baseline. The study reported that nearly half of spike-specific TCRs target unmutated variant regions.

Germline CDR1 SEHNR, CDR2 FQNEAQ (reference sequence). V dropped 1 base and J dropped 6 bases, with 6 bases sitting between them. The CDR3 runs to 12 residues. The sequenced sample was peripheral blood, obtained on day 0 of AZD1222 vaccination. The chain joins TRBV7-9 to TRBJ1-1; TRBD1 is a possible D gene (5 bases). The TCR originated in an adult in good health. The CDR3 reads CASSLVRAEAFF. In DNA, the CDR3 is TGTGCCAGCAGCTTAGTCAGGGCTGAAGCTTTCTTT.